Given below is one TCR beta chain in context. Its target is unknown. The data originate from a study of identical twins. Everyone who gave samples was a healthy Caucasian. TCRdb called the 5' RACE reads again in MiXCR, with one record for every CDR3 protein. Of hundreds of thousands of distinct CDR3 sequences in the sample, 8.6% are singletons; the top ten hold 0.75% to 1%. Whole-study findings and limits: When twins shared out-of-frame alpha sequences, those sequences had excess low generation probability.

Germline V gives CDR1 KGHDR, CDR2 SFDVKD. There are 14 residues in the CDR3. Trimming stripped 5 bases from V and 3 bases from J, with 11 bases between. Another study also made use of these data, one on yellow fever vaccine responses in identical twins.

The gene calls are TRBV24-1 and TRBJ2-3, with D maybe TRBD2 (6 bases). The source is a woman younger than 35 in good health. The sample was PBMCs. The CDR3 nucleotides read TGTGCCACCAGTGTGCCGGGAGAAACAGATACGCAGTATTTT. This codes for CATSVPGETDTQYF.